Listed below are T cell receptor beta chains from one sample, sequenced in a study of resident and recirculating memory T cells in vitiligo. Data came from immunoSEQ multiplex PCR; TCRdb stores just in-frame clones and leaves some out. Here the sample spans around 78,000 clones, 90% to 95% being singletons. Sequencing used blood. These receptors all come from a male donor with vitiligo. CDR3s leave out the opening cysteine and the closing phenylalanine or tryptophan. The size of a clone is reported for some rows only, either as once, few or many, or as a class for expanded clones.

>13|.|TRBV5-4|TRBJ2-3
ASSLYTRVTDTQY
>12|.|TRBV2|TRBJ1-2
STEGLPSDYGYT
>16|.|TRBV7-3|TRBJ2-1
ASSLIGASGRLHNEQF
>11|.|TRBV11-2|TRBJ2-1
ASSLGLLNEQF
>12|.|TRBV2|TRBJ2-7
ASKEREGRNEQY
>12|.|TRBV28|TRBJ2-7
ASSSPDRGLVRY
>10|.|TRBV11-2|TRBJ2-1
ASSFRETEQF
>15|.|TRBV13|TRBJ2-7
ASSLGRGSGSGYEQY
>12|.|TRBV6-1|TRBJ1-4
ASSDYREGEKLF
>12|.|TRBV28|TRBJ2-7
ASSGLDRDREQY
>13|large|TRBV19|TRBJ2-3
ASSIGLAPKDTQY
>15|.|TRBV7-9|TRBJ2-5
ASSSVAGQGIQETQY
>9|once|TRBV6-6|TRBJ1-2
ASTGEYGYT
>11|medium-sized|TRBV5-6|TRBJ2-7
ASSSTDAYEQY
>11|.|TRBV28|TRBJ1-1
ASSLGRNTEAF
>12|.|TRBV18|TRBJ2-5
ASSPDSGGLTQY
>15|once|TRBV18|TRBJ2-3
ASSPPTGGRSTDTQY
>12|.|TRBV5-1|TRBJ1-1
ASTLGQGGTEAF
>11|.|TRBV7-9|TRBJ2-7
ASSLGLAAEQY
>14|.|TRBV7-3|TRBJ2-1
ASSSSGLAGAYEQF
>15|.|TRBV6-4|TRBJ2-3
ASSETSGKICTDTQY
>12|.|TRBV27|TRBJ2-7
ASSFQGGSYEQY
>13|.|TRBV6-4|TRBJ2-2
ASSDGQGVTGELF
>12|.|TRBV28|TRBJ2-2
ARLAGRYNGELF
>13|.|TRBV5-1|TRBJ2-3
ASSWEGQGANTQY
>18|.|TRBV5-3|TRBJ2-4
ARSPRGGLAEKVAKNIQY
>13|.|TRBV7-8|TRBJ1-5
ASSPGRGGNQPQH
>11|.|TRBV4-2|TRBJ1-1
ASSQARGVRAF
>11|.|TRBV5-1|TRBJ1-2
ASSTGSTGGYT
>12|.|TRBV6-6|TRBJ2-7
ASRGLADSYEQY
>13|.|TRBV7-8|TRBJ1-5
ASSSWGTVNQPQH
>12|once|TRBV11-3|TRBJ1-1
ASKTGGLNTEAF
>13|.|TRBV4-1|TRBJ1-4
ASSRVGGVNEKLF
>13|.|TRBV5-1|TRBJ2-7
ASSVPRAYSYEQY
>12|.|TRBV5-1|TRBJ1-2
ASSGTQGNYGYT
>13|.|TRBV28|TRBJ1-5
ASSTGTGGNQPQH
>12|.|TRBV6-5|TRBJ2-1
ASGAGSSYNEQF
>15|.|TRBV7-8|TRBJ2-1
ATSATSGSNSYNEQF
>12|.|TRBV5-1|TRBJ2-7
ASKGSGSLYEQY